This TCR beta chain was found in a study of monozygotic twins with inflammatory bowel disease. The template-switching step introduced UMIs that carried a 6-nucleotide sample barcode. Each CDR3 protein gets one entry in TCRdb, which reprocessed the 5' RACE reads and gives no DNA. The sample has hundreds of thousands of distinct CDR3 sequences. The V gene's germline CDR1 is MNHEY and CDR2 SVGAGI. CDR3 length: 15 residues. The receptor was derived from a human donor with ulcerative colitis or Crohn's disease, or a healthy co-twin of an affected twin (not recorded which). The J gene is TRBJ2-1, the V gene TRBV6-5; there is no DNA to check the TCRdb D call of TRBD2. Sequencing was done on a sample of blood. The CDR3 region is CASSSLTSGANEQFF.